The clone carrying this TCR beta chain was recorded once. The data stem from a study of blood T cell repertoires in COVID-19. Study information: Samples of COVID-19 (acute and convalescent) were obtained from the United States, Italy and Spain. Sample material is recorded as cDNA or gDNA derived from T cells, B-cell-depleted T cells, or PBMCs.

CDR1 is LNHDA and CDR2 is SQIVND in the germline V gene (reference sequence). The CDR3 loop spans 16 amino acids. V was clipped by 5 bases and J by 7 bases; unmatched bases: 12. Original analysis: Quantification of nucleated cells was approximated via reference gene primer amplification. The repertoire was sequenced with immunoSEQ multiplex PCR; TCRdb's copy has only in-frame clones and lacks some. That table furnishes V, J and clone size, whereas the DNA furnished D and trimming. The sample has tens of thousands of clones; around 90% are singletons. V gene TRBV19 combines with J gene TRBJ2-2, with TRBD1 matching 8 bases. The source material was peripheral blood. The source is a woman over 75 with active or convalescent COVID-19. CDR3 nucleotide sequence: TGTGCCAGTAGTGACAGGACAGGGCCGATCAGCGGGGAGCTGTTTTTT. The encoded protein is CASSDRTGPISGELFF.